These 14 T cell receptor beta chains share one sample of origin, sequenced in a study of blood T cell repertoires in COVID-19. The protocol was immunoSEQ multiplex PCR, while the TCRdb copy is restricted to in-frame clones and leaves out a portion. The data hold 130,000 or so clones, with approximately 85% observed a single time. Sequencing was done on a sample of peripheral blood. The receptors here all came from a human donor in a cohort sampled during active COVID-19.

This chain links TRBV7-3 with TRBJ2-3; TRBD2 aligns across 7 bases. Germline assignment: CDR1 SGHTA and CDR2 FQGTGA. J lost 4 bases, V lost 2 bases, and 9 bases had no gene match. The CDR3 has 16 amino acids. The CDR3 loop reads CASSLGAGVVADTQYF. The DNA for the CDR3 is TGTGCCAGCAGCTTAGGGGCGGGGGTTGTGGCAGATACGCAGTATTTT. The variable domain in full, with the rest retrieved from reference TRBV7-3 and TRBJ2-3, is GAGVSQTPSNKVTEKGKYVELRCDPISGHTALYWYRQSLGQGPEFLIYFQGTGAADDSGLPNDRFFAVRPEGSVSTLKIQRTERGDSAVYLCASSLGAGVVADTQYFGPGTRLTVL.

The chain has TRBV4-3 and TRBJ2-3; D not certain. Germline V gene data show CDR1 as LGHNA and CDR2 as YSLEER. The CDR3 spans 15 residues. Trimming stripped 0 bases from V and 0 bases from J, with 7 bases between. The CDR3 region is CASSQDYRSTDTQYF. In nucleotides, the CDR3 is TGCGCCAGCAGCCAAGATTATCGGAGCACAGATACGCAGTATTTT.

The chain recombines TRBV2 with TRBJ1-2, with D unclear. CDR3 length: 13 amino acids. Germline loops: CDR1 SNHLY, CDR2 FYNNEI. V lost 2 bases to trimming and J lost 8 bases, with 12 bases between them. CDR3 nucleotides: TGTGCCAGCAGTGAATCCGGGGATGGGGGCTACACCTTC. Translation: CASSESGDGGYTF.

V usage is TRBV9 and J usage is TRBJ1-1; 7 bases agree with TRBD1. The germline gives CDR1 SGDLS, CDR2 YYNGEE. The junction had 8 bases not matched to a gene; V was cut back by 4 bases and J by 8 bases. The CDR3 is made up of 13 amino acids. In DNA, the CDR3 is TGTGCCAGCAGCCTCGGGACAGCCTCCGAAGCTTTCTTT. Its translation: CASSLGTASEAFF.

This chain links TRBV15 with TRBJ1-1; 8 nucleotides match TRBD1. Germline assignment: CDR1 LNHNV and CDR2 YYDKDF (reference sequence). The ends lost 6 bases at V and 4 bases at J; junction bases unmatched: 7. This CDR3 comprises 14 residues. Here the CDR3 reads CATSLTGVGTEAFF. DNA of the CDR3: TGTGCCACCAGTTTGACAGGGGTGGGCACTGAAGCTTTCTTT.

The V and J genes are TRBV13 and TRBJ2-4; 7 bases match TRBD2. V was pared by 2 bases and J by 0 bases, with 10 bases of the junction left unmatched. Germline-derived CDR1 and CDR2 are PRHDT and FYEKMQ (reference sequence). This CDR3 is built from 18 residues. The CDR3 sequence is CASSLSFGLGLAKNIQYF. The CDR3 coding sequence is TGTGCCAGCAGCTTATCCTTCGGACTAGGTCTAGCCAAAAACATTCAGTACTTC.

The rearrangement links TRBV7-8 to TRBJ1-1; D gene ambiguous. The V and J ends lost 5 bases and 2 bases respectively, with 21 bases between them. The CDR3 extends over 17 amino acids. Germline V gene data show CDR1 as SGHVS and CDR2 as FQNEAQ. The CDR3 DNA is TGTGCCAGCAGCCCCCCCGAGGCTTTACAAGGAAACACTGAAGCTTTCTTT. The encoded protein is CASSPPEALQGNTEAFF.

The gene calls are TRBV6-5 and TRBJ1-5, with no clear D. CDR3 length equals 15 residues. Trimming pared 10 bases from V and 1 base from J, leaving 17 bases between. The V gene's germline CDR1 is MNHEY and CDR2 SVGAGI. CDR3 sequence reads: CATGRAWGSNQPQHF. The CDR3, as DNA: TGTGCCACCGGGCGGGCTTGGGGAAGCAATCAGCCCCAGCATTTT.

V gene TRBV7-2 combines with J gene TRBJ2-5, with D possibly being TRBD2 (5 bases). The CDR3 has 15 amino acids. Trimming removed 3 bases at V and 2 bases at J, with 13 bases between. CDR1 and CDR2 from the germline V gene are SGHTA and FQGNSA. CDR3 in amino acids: CASSFEGLVQETQYF. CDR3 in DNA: TGTGCCAGCAGCTTCGAGGGTTTGGTACAAGAGACCCAGTACTTC.

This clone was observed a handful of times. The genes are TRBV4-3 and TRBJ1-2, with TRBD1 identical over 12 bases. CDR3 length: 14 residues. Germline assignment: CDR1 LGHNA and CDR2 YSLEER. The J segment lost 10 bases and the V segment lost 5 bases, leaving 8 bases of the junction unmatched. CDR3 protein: CASSFAGTGGHYTF. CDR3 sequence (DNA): TGCGCCAGCAGCTTCGCCGGGACAGGGGGCCACTACACCTTC.

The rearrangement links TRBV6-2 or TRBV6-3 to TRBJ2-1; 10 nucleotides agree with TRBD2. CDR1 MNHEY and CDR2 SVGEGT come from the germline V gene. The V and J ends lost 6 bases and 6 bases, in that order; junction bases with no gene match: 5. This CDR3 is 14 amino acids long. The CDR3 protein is CASSTSGDFNEQFF. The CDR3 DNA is TGTGCCAGCAGCACTAGCGGGGACTTCAATGAGCAGTTCTTC.

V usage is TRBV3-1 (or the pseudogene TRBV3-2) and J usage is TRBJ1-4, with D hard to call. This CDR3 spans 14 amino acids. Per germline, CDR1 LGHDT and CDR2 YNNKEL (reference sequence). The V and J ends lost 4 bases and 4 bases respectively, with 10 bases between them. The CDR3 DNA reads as TGTGCCAGCAGCCTGCGGGGTGATAATGAAAAACTGTTTTTT. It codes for CASSLRGDNEKLFF.

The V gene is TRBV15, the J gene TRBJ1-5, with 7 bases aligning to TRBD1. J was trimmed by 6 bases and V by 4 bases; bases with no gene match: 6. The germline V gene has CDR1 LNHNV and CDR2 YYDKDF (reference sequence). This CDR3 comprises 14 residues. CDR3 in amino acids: CATSTRGLGQPQHF. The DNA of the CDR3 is TGTGCCACCAGCACCAGGGGGTTGGGTCAGCCCCAGCATTTT. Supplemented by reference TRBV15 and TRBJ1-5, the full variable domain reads DAMVIQNPRYQVTQFGKPVTLSCSQTLNHNVMYWYQQKSSQAPKLLFHYYDKDFNNEADTPDNFQSRRPNTSFCFLDIRSPGLGDTAMYLCATSTRGLGQPQHFGDGTRLSIL.

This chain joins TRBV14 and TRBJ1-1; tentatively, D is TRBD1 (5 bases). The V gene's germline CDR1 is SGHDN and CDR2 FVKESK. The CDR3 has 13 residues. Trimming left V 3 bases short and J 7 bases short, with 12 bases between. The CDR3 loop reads CASSQTGGYEAFF. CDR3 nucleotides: TGTGCCAGCAGCCAGACGGGGGGTTATGAAGCTTTCTTT.